Each of the 5 T cell receptor beta chains below was sequenced from the same sample in a study of T cells expressing NK-cell markers. TCRdb reprocessed the 5' RACE reads, with one entry per CDR3 protein and no DNA. Across 150,000 to 200,000 distinct CDR3 sequences, the top ten clones capture 20% to 25% of the sample. Sequencing was carried out using blood T cells: a sorted CD56 or NKG2C T cell subset, CD4+ or CD8+ T cells, or bulk PBMC T cells (not recorded which). These TCRs come from a man aged 18 to 70 in good health.

The chain uses TRBV19 and TRBJ2-7; TCRdb outputs TRBD1, but without DNA this stays unchecked. The CDR3 runs to 15 residues. Per germline, CDR1 LNHDA and CDR2 SQIVND (reference sequence). This CDR3 reads CASSIAGGGTWEQYF.

The chain couples TRBV10-3 to TRBJ1-1. The CDR3 has 12 residues. Germline-derived CDR1 and CDR2 are ENHRY and SYGVKD. The chain's CDR3 is CAGGAGNTEAFF.

The V call is TRBV7-8, the J call TRBJ1-4. Germline-derived CDR1 and CDR2 are SGHVS and FQNEAQ. This CDR3 spans 16 amino acids. The CDR3 reads CASSQSPTGTNEKLFF.

The chain is built from TRBV10-2 and TRBJ1-1; the D call from TCRdb, TRBD1, cannot be confirmed without DNA. Germline lookup yields CDR1 WSHSY and CDR2 SAAADI. CDR3 length: 20 residues. The CDR3 reads CASSGTRTSEGRAGNTEAFF.

The rearrangement links TRBV20-1 to TRBJ1-1. CDR3 size: 15 residues. Germline CDR1 DFQATT, CDR2 SNEGSKA (reference sequence). The CDR3 sequence: CSARDLQVLSTEAFF.